This TCR beta chain was identified during a study of vaccination and CD4 T cells after COVID-19. The CDR3 has 16 residues. Germline V gene sequence: CDR1 DFQATT, CDR2 SNEGSKA (reference sequence). The V and J ends lost 4 bases and 2 bases, in that order; junction bases with no gene match: 7. This clonotype showed up just a few times. No antigen is known for it. Oncomine TCR Beta short-read sequencing was applied to DNA from cultured CD4+ T cells. MiXCR was run by TCRdb on the PCR reads, yielding one entry per CDR3 protein. The sample includes under 30,000 distinct CDR3 sequences, around two fifths of them seen just once. The treatment here: roughly 10-day PBMC culture with coronavirus spike peptide pools or control peptides (ViraFEST assay).

This receptor was taken from a human donor who had recovered from COVID-19. Sequencing input: CD4+ T cells from blood, cultured in vitro. The chain combines TRBV20-1 with TRBJ2-3; 12 bases agree with TRBD2. CDR3 sequence (DNA): TGCAGTGCTACCCGACTAGCGGGAGACAACACAGATACGCAGTATTTT. Its translation is CSATRLAGDNTDTQYF.